This T cell receptor (beta chain) emerged from a study of shared clonotypes between healthy human individuals. Study-wide results and limits: The donor pool, a small one, limited the genetic and exposure-history diversity represented.

Each cell subset's genomic DNA was divided evenly among several immunoSEQ plates. What was sequenced on ten immunoSEQ deep assay plates was unsorted PBMC DNA. Libraries were prepared by immunoSEQ multiplex PCR; TCRdb keeps only in-frame clonotypes and omits some of them. The sample holds about 480,000 clones, almost 80% seen once. Trimming cost V 5 bases and J 5 bases; bases outside gene matches: 7. Germline CDR1 reads MDHEN; CDR2 reads SYDVKM. The CDR3 covers 14 residues. In this sample, this clone turned up once. Its antigen is not known. The origin of this receptor is a woman aged 40 to 50 in good health. Some clones in this sample may be carry-over from other donors' samples. The chain is built from TRBV28 and TRBJ2-5; TRBD1 aligns across 8 bases. The sequenced sample was PBMCs. CDR3 amino acids: CASSPGGTVETQYF. The CDR3, as DNA: TGTGCCAGCAGTCCAGGGGGCACCGTGGAGACCCAGTACTTC.